This T cell receptor (beta chain) was recovered during a study of technical replicates of blood from a handful of donors. Generated by immunoSEQ multiplex PCR, the TCRdb table keeps only in-frame clones and is missing some. The sample consists of approximately 73,000 clones, roughly 94% of them appearing once. J gave up 6 bases and V 2 bases, and 14 bases lay outside the gene matches. From germline, CDR1 is MNHNS and CDR2 SASEGT. The CDR3 covers 17 residues. The clonotype comes from a human donor in good health. This chain uses TRBV6-1 with TRBJ1-2; 8 bases fit TRBD1. Sequenced sample: T cells isolated from PBMCs. The CDR3 DNA is TGTGCCAGCAGTGAAATGTTCGGACAGGGAGGACGGGATGGCTACACCTTC. It translates to CASSEMFGQGGRDGYTF.